Shown below are 19 T cell receptor beta chains from a single sample sequenced in a study of T cell responses to AZD1222 COVID-19 vaccine. This table comes from immunoSEQ multiplex PCR, and its TCRdb copy is limited to in-frame clones, with some not included. Seen here are around 140,000 clones, roughly 89% observed once, and the top ten hold about 7.5%. The specimen was peripheral blood, collected 28 days after the second dose of the MenACWY control vaccine. These receptors all come from an adult who received the MenACWY meningococcal vaccine as a control.

This chain joins TRBV6-5 and TRBJ1-4; D might be TRBD1 (6 bases). The CDR3 contains 15 residues. The germline CDR1 and CDR2 sequences are MNHEY and SVGAGI. The V and J ends lost 0 bases and 7 bases respectively, with 12 bases between them. The CDR3 reads CASSYSSGVGEKLFF. The CDR3 nucleotides read TGTGCCAGCAGTTACTCGTCAGGGGTCGGTGAAAAACTGTTTTTT.

This clone showed up just once. The chain couples TRBV18 to TRBJ1-2, with D perhaps matching TRBD1 (5 bases). V lost 2 bases and J 2 bases, leaving 12 bases between the germline ends. CDR3 length: 15 amino acids. CDR1 is KGHSH, CDR2 LQKENI, per germline. The CDR3: CASSPKQANNYGYTF. The CDR3 DNA reads as TGTGCCAGCTCACCAAAACAGGCAAACAACTATGGCTACACCTTC.

The V gene is TRBV29-1, the J gene TRBJ1-1, with 8 bases matching TRBD1. Germline trimming cut 3 bases from V and 6 bases from J; bases unmatched to any gene: 3. The CDR3 spans 12 residues. Per the germline V gene, CDR1 is SQVTM and CDR2 is ANQGSEA. The CDR3 DNA reads as TGCAGCGTTGACCCACAGGGGGCTGAAGCTTTCTTT. Protein product: CSVDPQGAEAFF.

To note about this clone: Other nucleotide sequences from this sample produce the same CDR3. The J gene is TRBJ1-5, the V gene TRBV18; D uncertain. V dropped 2 bases and J dropped 4 bases, with 6 bases sitting between them. The germline V gene encodes CDR1 KGHSH and CDR2 LQKENI. This CDR3 is built from 13 residues. CDR3 sequence reads: CASSPGENQPQHF. The CDR3 bases are TGTGCCAGCTCACCAGGGGAGAATCAGCCCCAGCATTTT.

The chain recombines TRBV2 with TRBJ1-5; D is uncertain. This CDR3 comprises 14 residues. Germline values: CDR1 SNHLY, CDR2 FYNNEI. V was shortened by 5 bases and J by 4 bases, with 12 bases between the two germline ends. The CDR3 loop reads CASSPLGRNQPQHF. CDR3 nucleotides: TGTGCCAGCAGTCCTCTAGGGAGGAATCAGCCCCAGCATTTT. Complete variable domain (other parts from reference TRBV2 and TRBJ1-5): EPEVTQTPSHQVTQMGQEVILRCVPISNHLYFYWYRQILGQKVEFLVSFYNNEISEKSEIFDDQFSVERPDGSNFTLKIRSTKLEDSAMYFCASSPLGRNQPQHFGDGTRLSIL.

V usage is TRBV6-5 and J usage is TRBJ1-6; D is undetermined. The V end lost 2 bases, the J end lost 10 bases, and 15 bases lay between the germline ends. The germline CDR1 and CDR2 sequences are MNHEY and SVGAGI. The length of the CDR3 is 15 residues. The CDR3 nucleotides are TGTGCCAGCAGTTACGACACAGTTCAATCATCACCCCTCCACTTT. It is translated as CASSYDTVQSSPLHF.

The chain recombines TRBV19 with TRBJ2-1, with 11 bases lining up with TRBD2. J was trimmed by 8 bases and V by 3 bases; bases with no gene match: 9. The length of the CDR3 is 16 residues. In germline, CDR1 is LNHDA, CDR2 SQIVND (reference sequence). CDR3 loop: CASSMAGTSGIYEQFF. The CDR3 nucleotides are TGTGCCAGTAGTATGGCCGGGACTAGCGGAATCTATGAGCAGTTCTTC.

This clone came up a few times. The CDR3 nucleotides read TGTGCCAGCAGCTTAGGGAAATCCTACGAGCAGTACTTC. Encoded protein: CASSLGKSYEQYF. The rearrangement uses TRBV13 and TRBJ2-7; D unresolved. This CDR3 region has 13 residues. Germline V gives CDR1 PRHDT, CDR2 FYEKMQ (reference sequence). With 0 bases removed from V and 1 base from J, the gap between germline ends came to 4 bases.

The rearrangement joins TRBV7-9 to TRBJ1-2; TRBD1 agrees at 9 bases. V gave up 11 bases and J gave up 2 bases; unmatched junction bases: 6. Germline CDR1 SEHNR, CDR2 FQNEAQ (reference sequence). CDR3 length equals 13 residues. CDR3 DNA: TGTGCCGGGGACAGGGATGGAAACTATGGCTACACCTTC. Amino acids: CAGDRDGNYGYTF.

The V and J genes are TRBV24-1 and TRBJ2-1; TRBD2 might be the D (7 bases). This CDR3 comprises 18 residues. Germline CDR1 is KGHDR and CDR2 is SFDVKD. Trimming removed 0 bases from V and 4 bases from J, with 18 bases in between. CDR3: CATSDLRQGLAAYNEQFF. The CDR3 nucleotides are TGTGCCACCAGTGATTTGCGGCAGGGGCTAGCGGCTTACAATGAGCAGTTCTTC.

J is TRBJ2-5 and V is TRBV6-6, with 11 bases identical to TRBD1. Germline V lookup: CDR1 MNHNY, CDR2 SVGAGI (reference sequence). The CDR3 runs 15 residues. V lost 5 bases and J lost 4; bases outside the gene matches: 6. This CDR3 is CASSARTGGLETQYF. CDR3 coding DNA: TGTGCCAGCAGTGCGAGGACAGGGGGCCTAGAGACCCAGTACTTC.

V usage is TRBV6-5 and J usage is TRBJ2-7; D possibly corresponds to TRBD2 (6 bases). The germline CDR1 and CDR2 sequences are MNHEY and SVGAGI. The CDR3 has 13 amino acids. Trimming removed 8 bases at V and 7 bases at J, with 18 bases between. CDR3 coding DNA: TGTGCCAGCCGCCCCGGCGGGAATCAAGAGCAGTACTTC. This sequence encodes CASRPGGNQEQYF.

This chain links TRBV30 with TRBJ1-2; 10 bases map to TRBD1. CDR3 length: 15 residues. V was clipped by 0 bases and J by 7 bases; unmatched bases: 8. The germline gives CDR1 GTSNPN, CDR2 SVGIG (reference sequence). The chain's CDR3 is CAWSVEAGTGVGYTF. CDR3 sequence (DNA): TGTGCCTGGAGTGTAGAGGCCGGGACAGGGGTTGGCTACACCTTC.

The gene calls are TRBV28 and TRBJ2-2; 11 bases map to TRBD2. The V gene end was trimmed by 6 bases and the J gene end by 5 bases; junction bases not matched to a gene: 8. This CDR3 is built from 16 residues. Germline CDR1 reads MDHEN; CDR2 reads SYDVKM. CDR3 DNA sequence: TGTGCCAGCAGGACCGTAGCGGGAGGGGAAACCGGGGAGCTGTTTTTT. This translates into CASRTVAGGETGELFF. The variable domain in full, with the rest retrieved from reference TRBV28 and TRBJ2-2, is DVKVTQSSRYLVKRTGEKVFLECVQDMDHENMFWYRQDPGLGLRLIYFSYDVKMKEKGDIPEGYSVSREKKERFSLILESASTNQTSMYLCASRTVAGGETGELFFGEGSRLTVL.

The rearrangement links TRBV21-1 to TRBJ1-5; the table names TRBD1, a call not compared with the DNA. TRBV21-1 is shown as a pseudogene. This CDR3 has 16 residues. The CDR3 bases are TGTGCCAGCAGCAAATGGCGCAGGGTGAGCAATCAGCCCCAGCATTTT. This gives the protein CASSKWRRVSNQPQHF.

The rearrangement uses TRBV3-1 (or the pseudogene TRBV3-2) and TRBJ2-1; D uncertain. Per the germline V gene, CDR1 is LGHDT and CDR2 is YNNKEL (reference sequence). Trimming removed 0 bases from V and 9 bases from J, with 9 bases in between. This CDR3 contains 13 residues. CDR3 loop: CASSQEGRGEQFF. The CDR3 DNA is TGTGCCAGCAGCCAAGAAGGGCGAGGTGAGCAGTTCTTC.

This chain links TRBV7-6 with TRBJ2-3; TRBD2 matches 7 bases. V dropped 5 bases and J dropped 6; count of bases not matched to a gene: 11. The CDR3 is 15 amino acids. Germline CDR1 SGHVS, CDR2 FNYEAQ. In DNA, the CDR3 is TGTGCCAGCAGCCTCCGGGGTGATAGCGGGGATACGCAGTATTTT. Translated: CASSLRGDSGDTQYF.

The chain has TRBV10-3 and TRBJ1-5; D remains unclear. V was cut by 1 base and J by 3 bases, with 7 bases left in between. The CDR3 contains 14 residues. Per the germline V gene, CDR1 is ENHRY and CDR2 is SYGVKD. The CDR3 loop reads CAISEWAINQPQHF. CDR3 sequence (DNA): TGTGCCATCAGTGAGTGGGCAATCAATCAGCCCCAGCATTTT.

This clone occurred once. This chain links TRBV6-2 or TRBV6-3 with TRBJ2-7; 8 bases align to TRBD1. The germline V gene encodes CDR1 MNHEY and CDR2 SVGEGT. The CDR3 runs to 17 residues. The ends lost 4 bases at V and 5 bases at J; junction bases unmatched: 16. Written as DNA, the CDR3 is TGTGCCAGCAGTTCCGGGCTACTCGGACAGGGTTGGGACGAGCAGTACTTC. Protein product: CASSSGLLGQGWDEQYF.